This TCR beta chain is from a study of human T cells and chemical hapten exposure. V was clipped by 7 bases and J by 1 base, with 22 bases between them. There are 17 residues in the CDR3. Germline assignment: CDR1 SEHNR and CDR2 FQNEAQ (reference sequence). TCRdb independently ran MiXCR on the RACE reads; one entry per CDR3 protein. The sample holds 250,000 or so distinct CDR3 sequences; about 7.7% are singletons and the top ten take approximately 1.2%. This clonotype has at least ten counts. Specified time point: pre-sensitization, week 0. Treatment reported: therapeutic diphenylcyclopropenone sensitization with weekly scalp DPC.

This clonotype was obtained from a man between 18 and 35 years old with alopecia areata. Some clones in this sample may be carry-over from other donors' samples. This sequence joins TRBV7-9 and TRBJ1-1, with D possibly TRBD1 on 6 matching bases. The sequencing used whole blood, collected in connection with sensitization to the hapten diphenylcyclopropenone (DPC). CDR3 region: CASTLLGANFGNTEAFF. In DNA form, the CDR3 reads TGTGCCAGCACCTTGCTGGGGGCGAATTTTGGGAACACTGAAGCTTTCTTT.